These 32 T cell receptor beta chains were sequenced from one sample in a study of blood T cell repertoires in COVID-19. TCRdb's copy holds only in-frame clones and misses some; the assay was immunoSEQ multiplex PCR. The sample records 250,000 to 300,000 clones, roughly 90% being singletons. Sequenced: PBMCs or T cells enriched from blood (not recorded which). The receptors shown here come from a woman aged 55-69 years who had recovered from COVID-19.

In this sample, this clone turned up once. The chain uses TRBV27 and TRBJ1-4; D possibly corresponds to TRBD1 (5 bases). CDR1 and CDR2 from the germline V gene are MNHEY and SMNVEV (reference sequence). CDR3 length: 15 residues. V lost 6 bases to trimming and J lost 6 bases, with 17 bases between them. The CDR3 loop is CASSSPGLGDEKLFF. The CDR3 DNA sequence: TGTGCCAGCAGCTCCCCGGGACTGGGCGATGAAAAACTGTTTTTT.

The gene calls are TRBV30 and TRBJ1-1; D call uncertain. The CDR3 spans 11 residues. V was trimmed by 2 bases and J by 8 bases, leaving 9 bases between them. The germline V gene encodes CDR1 GTSNPN and CDR2 SVGIG (reference sequence). The CDR3 sequence: CAWSKESEAFF. CDR3 coding DNA: TGTGCCTGGAGTAAAGAGTCCGAAGCTTTCTTT.

This chain uses TRBV10-2 with TRBJ2-1, with 11 nucleotides matching TRBD2. V lost 7 bases and J lost 9; bases outside the gene matches: 11. The germline CDR1 and CDR2 sequences are WSHSY and SAAADI. This CDR3 contains 15 residues. For the CDR3, the DNA is TGCGCCAGCATTCAGACTAGCGGGGCGACCGGTGAGCAGTTCTTC. Protein product: CASIQTSGATGEQFF.

This sequence joins TRBV6-6 and TRBJ2-1, with D perhaps TRBD2 (6 bases). The CDR3 is 13 amino acids. Germline values: CDR1 MNHNY, CDR2 SVGAGI (reference sequence). Trimming took 5 bases from V and 4 from J, leaving 9 bases between them. The CDR3 region is CASSPGAYNEQFF. In nucleotides, the CDR3 is TGTGCCAGCAGTCCGGGAGCTTACAATGAGCAGTTCTTC.

This chain uses TRBV21-1 with TRBJ2-2; whether TRBD1, the table's D call, matches the DNA was not checked. TRBV21-1 has pseudogene status. CDR3 size: 16 residues. CDR3 region: CASSEEARGLTGELFF. DNA for the CDR3: TGTGCCAGCAGCGAGGAGGCCAGGGGGCTCACCGGGGAGCTGTTTTTT.

V usage is TRBV27 and J usage is TRBJ2-7; 7 bases line up with TRBD1. V was pared by 5 bases and J by 0 bases, with 4 bases of the junction left unmatched. Germline CDR1 is MNHEY and CDR2 is SMNVEV (reference sequence). The CDR3 spans 14 residues. DNA for the CDR3: TGTGCCAGCAGTCAACAGGGGCTCTCCTACGAGCAGTACTTC. Protein product: CASSQQGLSYEQYF.

The chain couples TRBV5-1 to TRBJ2-3, with D perhaps matching TRBD2 (5 bases). The CDR3 loop spans 17 amino acids. Trimming took 0 bases from V and 2 from J, leaving 16 bases between them. Germline CDR1 reads SGHRS; CDR2 reads YFSETQ. The CDR3 DNA is TGCGCCAGCAGCTTGGCCACGACTACCGGGCCCACAGATACGCAGTATTTT. Translating it yields CASSLATTTGPTDTQYF.

Comment on this clone: The junction departs from germline at one end; a sequencing error may be responsible. The chain recombines TRBV6-1 with TRBJ1-1, with 8 bases lining up with TRBD1. CDR3 length equals 14 residues. Germline V lookup: CDR1 MNHNS, CDR2 SASEGT. The CDR3 sequence: CASTEQGDDTEAFF. The CDR3 DNA follows: TGTGCCAGCACTGAACAGGGGGATGACACTGAAGCTTTCTTT.

The chain is built from TRBV7-8 and TRBJ1-6; the D gene is possibly TRBD1 (6 bases). Germline V gene sequence: CDR1 SGHVS, CDR2 FQNEAQ. The CDR3 length is 16 residues. V lost 3 bases to trimming and J lost 4 bases, with 13 bases between them. DNA of the CDR3: TGTGCCAGCAGCTTGTCCACGGGACATTATAATTCACCCCTCCACTTT. Its translation is CASSLSTGHYNSPLHF.

This clone appeared a single time. The chain has TRBV3-1 (or the pseudogene TRBV3-2) and TRBJ2-7, with 9 bases that match TRBD2. This CDR3 has 14 amino acids. The V segment lost 1 base and the J segment 6 bases; nucleotides outside the gene matches: 4. The V gene's germline CDR1 is LGHDT and CDR2 YNNKEL (reference sequence). DNA of the CDR3: TGTGCCAGCAGCCAAGCGGGAGCGGGGGGCGAGCAGTACTTC. Its translation: CASSQAGAGGEQYF.

The chain recombines TRBV2 with TRBJ2-2; D is unresolved. Trimming left V 6 bases short and J 3 bases short, with 14 bases between. In germline, CDR1 is SNHLY, CDR2 FYNNEI. There are 15 residues in the CDR3. The chain's CDR3 is CASRGEQFYTGELFF. The CDR3 coding sequence is TGTGCCAGCAGAGGCGAACAGTTTTACACCGGGGAGCTGTTTTTT. The full variable domain, its missing parts supplied by reference TRBV2 and TRBJ2-2, is EPEVTQTPSHQVTQMGQEVILRCVPISNHLYFYWYRQILGQKVEFLVSFYNNEISEKSEIFDDQFSVERPDGSNFTLKIRSTKLEDSAMYFCASRGEQFYTGELFFGEGSRLTVL.

V gene TRBV29-1 combines with J gene TRBJ1-3; D is perhaps TRBD1 (5 bases). Looked up from germline, CDR1 is SQVTM and CDR2 is ANQGSEA. V shed 1 base and J shed 1 base, with 5 bases lying between them. CDR3 length: 13 amino acids. The CDR3: CSVEGQSGNTIYF. The DNA for the CDR3 is TGCAGCGTTGAAGGACAGTCTGGAAACACCATATATTTT.

The table lists this clone with a few counts. Other nucleotide sequences from this sample produce the same CDR3. V gene TRBV2 combines with J gene TRBJ2-3; 7 bases line up with TRBD2. CDR1 is SNHLY, CDR2 FYNNEI, per germline. Unmatched junction bases numbered 5, after V lost 4 bases and J lost 1 base. There are 15 residues in the CDR3. CDR3 DNA: TGTGCCAGCAGTGGGAGGGCGGGAGGCACAGATACGCAGTATTTT. Protein: CASSGRAGGTDTQYF. Variable domain in full (rest from reference TRBV2 and TRBJ2-3): EPEVTQTPSHQVTQMGQEVILRCVPISNHLYFYWYRQILGQKVEFLVSFYNNEISEKSEIFDDQFSVERPDGSNFTLKIRSTKLEDSAMYFCASSGRAGGTDTQYFGPGTRLTVL.

The V call is TRBV7-8, the J call TRBJ1-6, with a tentative D call TRBD1 (5 bases). This CDR3 region has 17 residues. With 1 base removed from V and 0 bases from J, the gap between germline ends came to 10 bases. CDR1 and CDR2 (germline): SGHVS, FQNEAQ. In DNA form, the CDR3 reads TGTGCCAGCAGCTTAGGGGGGGAGAGCTCCTATAATTCACCCCTCCACTTT. Translated: CASSLGGESSYNSPLHF. The full variable domain, its missing parts supplied by reference TRBV7-8 and TRBJ1-6, is GAGVSQSPRYKVAKRGQDVALRCDPISGHVSLFWYQQALGQGPEFLTYFQNEAQLDKSGLPSDRFFAERPEGSVSTLKIQRTQQEDSAVYLCASSLGGESSYNSPLHFGNGTRLTVT.

The chain uses TRBV29-1 and TRBJ2-1; 10 bases map to TRBD2. This CDR3 region has 13 residues. Germline V CDR1 and CDR2: SQVTM, ANQGSEA. Germline trimming cut 4 bases from V and 5 bases from J; bases unmatched to any gene: 2. Here the CDR3 DNA reads TGCAGCGTTGTTGGACTAGCGGACAATGAGCAGTTCTTC. Residues: CSVVGLADNEQFF.

As regards this clone: An end of the junction does not agree with germline; a read error may underlie this. The V gene is TRBV12-3 or TRBV12-4, the J gene TRBJ2-5; possible D gene TRBD1, 6 bases. The CDR3 totals 13 residues. Here the CDR3 DNA reads TGTGCCAGCAGTCTTACCGGGACATCCGGGGTGAACTTC. It specifies CASSLTGTSGVNF.

V is TRBV29-1 and J is TRBJ2-1, with D possibly being TRBD2 (5 bases). Germline CDR1 is SQVTM and CDR2 is ANQGSEA. Trimming took 4 bases from V and 0 from J, leaving 10 bases between them. CDR3 length: 14 amino acids. The CDR3, as DNA: TGCAGCGTTGTGCCGGGGATCTCCTACAATGAGCAGTTCTTC. Amino acid sequence: CSVVPGISYNEQFF.

The chain links TRBV19 to TRBJ1-3; D might be TRBD1 (6 bases). The CDR3 spans 16 residues. The germline V and J ends were trimmed by 7 bases and 4 bases, with 20 bases remaining between them. Germline CDR1 reads LNHDA; CDR2 reads SQIVND (reference sequence). CDR3 residues: CASTSDGQFRGNTIYF. The DNA for the CDR3 is TGTGCCAGTACCTCGGATGGACAGTTTAGAGGAAACACCATATATTTT.

The rearrangement links TRBV6-6 to TRBJ1-3; D ambiguous. CDR3 length: 13 amino acids. Germline V gives CDR1 MNHNY, CDR2 SVGAGI (reference sequence). V shed 6 bases and J shed 0 bases, with 6 bases lying between them. The CDR3 here is CASSQISGNTIYF. The CDR3 nucleotides are TGTGCCAGCAGCCAAATCTCTGGAAACACCATATATTTT.

The rearrangement joins TRBV9 to TRBJ2-7, with 7 nucleotides matching TRBD1. The CDR3 runs to 16 residues. The J segment lost 6 bases and the V segment lost 0 bases, leaving 12 bases of the junction unmatched. CDR1 is SGDLS and CDR2 is YYNGEE in the germline V gene. CDR3 coding DNA: TGTGCCAGCAGCGTAGAACCGGGACAGTCCACATCCGAGCAGTACTTC. Translating it yields CASSVEPGQSTSEQYF.

This chain joins TRBV4-1 and TRBJ2-3, with 7 bases aligning to TRBD2. J lost 6 bases, V lost 5 bases, and 14 bases had no gene match. Per germline, CDR1 MGHRA and CDR2 YSYEKL. This CDR3 is built from 16 residues. The CDR3 protein is CASSGDGSRERDTQYF. The DNA for the CDR3 is TGCGCCAGCAGCGGGGACGGTTCGCGGGAGCGGGATACGCAGTATTTT.

The chain has TRBV5-1 and TRBJ1-6; tentatively, D is TRBD1 (5 bases). Trimming took off 2 bases at V and 8 bases at J, with 14 bases between the two ends. The CDR3 contains 15 residues. Germline V lookup: CDR1 SGHRS, CDR2 YFSETQ. The CDR3 sequence is CASSFWQGSDSPLHF. CDR3 DNA: TGCGCCAGCAGCTTCTGGCAGGGAAGTGATTCACCCCTCCACTTT. Together with reference TRBV5-1 and TRBJ1-6, the CDR3 gives the full variable domain: KAGVTQTPRYLIKTRGQQVTLSCSPISGHRSVSWYQQTPGQGLQFLFEYFSETQRNKGNFPGRFSGRQFSNSRSEMNVSTLELGDSALYLCASSFWQGSDSPLHFGNGTRLTVT.

This chain uses TRBV11-3 with TRBJ2-7; 7 positions match TRBD1. The CDR3 covers 17 residues. The J segment lost 3 bases and the V segment lost 1 base, leaving 12 bases of the junction unmatched. Germline loops: CDR1 SGHNT, CDR2 YENEEA. As DNA, the CDR3 is TGTGCCAGCAGCTTAGGCCGGGGACAGTCAGTATTCTACGAGCAGTACTTC. This translates into CASSLGRGQSVFYEQYF.

CDR3 in amino acids: CASSYSAGTNTGELFF. CDR3 nucleotide sequence: TGTGCCAGCAGTTACTCAGCGGGGACGAACACCGGGGAGCTGTTTTTT. V is TRBV6-5 and J is TRBJ2-2; 7 nucleotides line up with TRBD2. There are 16 residues in the CDR3. Germline V gives CDR1 MNHEY, CDR2 SVGAGI. J lost 0 bases, V lost 0 bases, and 1 base had no gene match.

The genes are TRBV10-3 and TRBJ2-1, with a possible D match to TRBD1 (6 bases). Germline V gene sequence: CDR1 ENHRY, CDR2 SYGVKD. The CDR3 length is 15 residues. V lost 0 bases and J 8 bases, leaving 14 bases between the germline ends. CDR3 region: CAISESIDTGHEQFF. CDR3 nucleotide sequence: TGTGCCATCAGTGAGTCTATTGACACAGGGCATGAGCAGTTCTTC.

This clone has just one count. V gene TRBV11-2 combines with J gene TRBJ2-7; D is perhaps TRBD2 (5 bases). The germline V gene encodes CDR1 SGHAT and CDR2 FQNNGV. The V and J ends lost 1 base and 4 bases respectively, with 8 bases between them. This CDR3 region has 13 residues. DNA of the CDR3: TGTGCCAGCAGCTTAGTGCAGCGGTACGAGCAGTACTTC. As protein: CASSLVQRYEQYF. Together with reference TRBV11-2 and TRBJ2-7, the CDR3 gives the full variable domain: EAGVAQSPRYKIIEKRQSVAFWCNPISGHATLYWYQQILGQGPKLLIQFQNNGVVDDSQLPKDRFSAERLKGVDSTLKIQPAKLEDSAVYLCASSLVQRYEQYFGPGTRLTVT.

The chain employs TRBV9 and TRBJ1-5; weak D call: TRBD1 (5 bases). The V and J ends lost 7 bases and 7 bases respectively, with 12 bases between them. The CDR3 is made up of 12 amino acids. Per germline, CDR1 SGDLS and CDR2 YYNGEE. CDR3 sequence reads: CASGAGKQPQHF. The CDR3 nucleotides are TGTGCCAGCGGGGCAGGGAAACAGCCCCAGCATTTT.

The chain joins TRBV28 to TRBJ1-1, with a tentative D call TRBD1 (6 bases). The CDR3 is 16 residues long. Per germline, CDR1 MDHEN and CDR2 SYDVKM. With 2 bases removed from V and 5 bases from J, the gap between germline ends came to 18 bases. CDR3 in DNA: TGTGCCAGCAGTTTAGGAACAGGGTGGTTGAGGACTGAAGCTTTCTTT. It codes for CASSLGTGWLRTEAFF.

CDR3 DNA: TGTGCCAGTCACGACAGGATAGGGAATTCACCCCTCCACTTT. As protein: CASHDRIGNSPLHF. The chain uses TRBV19 and TRBJ1-6, with D possibly TRBD1 on 6 matching bases. Germline V CDR1 and CDR2: LNHDA, SQIVND (reference sequence). The CDR3 has 14 amino acids. Trimming removed 8 bases from V and 7 bases from J, with 15 bases in between. The full variable domain, rest sourced from reference TRBV19 and TRBJ1-6, is DGGITQSPKYLFRKEGQNVTLSCEQNLNHDAMYWYRQDPGQGLRLIYYSQIVNDFQKGDIAEGYSVSREKKESFPLTVTSAQKNPTAFYLCASHDRIGNSPLHFGNGTRLTVT.

The rearrangement links TRBV12-3 or TRBV12-4 to TRBJ2-7; tentative D call: TRBD1 (5 bases). This CDR3 has 12 residues. The ends were cut back, 6 bases at V and 2 bases at J, with 8 bases in the middle. The CDR3 DNA reads as TGTGCCAGCAGATTGACAGCCTACGAGCAGTACTTC. Amino acids: CASRLTAYEQYF.

The chain recombines TRBV9 with TRBJ2-3; weak D call: TRBD1 (6 bases). This CDR3 is 15 amino acids long. Per the germline V gene, CDR1 is SGDLS and CDR2 is YYNGEE. V lost 2 bases, J lost 3 bases, and 13 bases lay in between. The CDR3 bases are TGTGCCAGCAGCGTGAGGGGGAGAGTTACAGATACGCAGTATTTT. Translation: CASSVRGRVTDTQYF. Full variable domain (remainder filled in from reference TRBV9 and TRBJ2-3): DSGVTQTPKHLITATGQRVTLRCSPRSGDLSVYWYQQSLDQGLQFLIQYYNGEERAKGNILERFSAQQFPDLHSELNLSSLELGDSALYFCASSVRGRVTDTQYFGPGTRLTVL.

This chain links TRBV2 with TRBJ1-1; no reliable D call. The germline CDR1 and CDR2 sequences are SNHLY and FYNNEI. The CDR3 consists of 13 residues. Trimming shortened V by 3 bases and J by 2 bases, and 7 bases separated the two germline ends. The CDR3 DNA reads as TGTGCCAGCAGTGATGATACTAACACTGAAGCTTTCTTT. Its protein is CASSDDTNTEAFF.